What follows are 5 T cell receptor beta chains derived from one specimen sequenced in a study of blood T cell repertoires in COVID-19. Clones were read by immunoSEQ multiplex PCR, and TCRdb kept only the in-frame ones, dropping some. The sample yields around 200,000 clones, 86% seen once. Sample: PBMCs or T cells enriched from blood (not recorded which). Receptors were obtained from a man aged 35 to 55 with acute COVID-19.

This chain uses TRBV28 with TRBJ1-5; D may be TRBD1 (5 bases). This CDR3 is 16 amino acids long. The V gene lost 6 bases and the J gene lost 0 bases, with 15 bases spanning the gap. CDR1 and CDR2 from the germline V gene are MDHEN and SYDVKM. The CDR3 region is CASRGGPVHSNQPQHF. DNA of the CDR3: TGTGCCAGCAGGGGGGGACCGGTCCATAGCAATCAGCCCCAGCATTTT.

The rearrangement joins TRBV14 to TRBJ2-2, with 8 positions matching TRBD1. The V gene end was trimmed by 2 bases and the J gene end by 6 bases; junction bases not matched to a gene: 8. This CDR3 is 16 amino acids long. Germline CDR1 reads SGHDN; CDR2 reads FVKESK. In DNA, the CDR3 is TGTGCCAGCAGCCAAATCGCAGGGGGCGGATCCGGGGAGCTGTTTTTT. It translates to CASSQIAGGGSGELFF.

The chain is built from TRBV25-1 and TRBJ1-6; D uncertain. Germline CDR1 is MGHDK and CDR2 is SYGVNS. The CDR3 spans 12 residues. The V end was cut by 3 bases, the J end by 10 bases, with 7 bases between. CDR3 in DNA: TGTGCCAGCAGTGACAGTTTCTCACCCCTCCACTTT. Translated: CASSDSFSPLHF.

This chain uses TRBV27 with TRBJ1-2, with 9 bases matching TRBD1. Germline loops: CDR1 MNHEY, CDR2 SMNVEV (reference sequence). This CDR3 has 13 amino acids. After removal of 6 bases from V and 8 bases from J, the junction contained 7 bases not matched to a gene. The CDR3 DNA reads as TGTGCCAGCAGCTTGAGGACAGGGGAGGGCTACACCTTC. This codes for CASSLRTGEGYTF.

The chain uses TRBV5-1 and TRBJ2-7, with a possible D match to TRBD2 (6 bases). The CDR3 length is 14 residues. Trimming stripped 4 bases from V and 3 bases from J, with 14 bases between. Looked up from germline, CDR1 is SGHRS and CDR2 is YFSETQ. This CDR3 reads CASSGASDNYEQYF. DNA of the CDR3: TGCGCCAGCAGCGGGGCTAGCGATAACTACGAGCAGTACTTC.